This T cell receptor beta chain comes out of a study of cytomegalovirus exposure and HLA in healthy donors. PCR primers comprised 60 Vbeta and 13 Jbeta primers. Some clones are missing from TCRdb's copy, which holds only in-frame ones; the method was immunoSEQ multiplex PCR. The listing contains 90,000 to 130,000 clones. CDR1 is ENHRY and CDR2 is SYGVKD in the germline V gene. CDR3 length: 13 residues. The V gene lost 7 bases and the J gene lost 13 bases, with 21 bases spanning the gap. The material sequenced was PBMCs. This clonotype was obtained from a man aged 35 to 55 in good health and CMV-seropositive. This chain connects TRBV10-3 to TRBJ2-3, with a weak D call TRBD2 (6 bases). CDR3 coding DNA: TGTGCCATCACGCCTAACCGGGACTCGAGAAAGTATTTT. It encodes CAITPNRDSRKYF.